The text below deals with one TCR beta chain. This sample stems from a study of blood T cell repertoires in COVID-19. Profiled with immunoSEQ multiplex PCR; TCRdb holds only in-frame clones, not every one. The sample shows 250,000 to 300,000 clones, about 90% of them seen only once. The receptor comes from a woman in her twenties or thirties with COVID-19, enrolled during active disease. The sample consisted of peripheral blood.

The CDR3 sequence: CASRGANTEAFF. CDR3 coding DNA: TGTGCCAGCAGGGGAGCGAACACTGAAGCTTTCTTT. The chain has TRBV11-2 and TRBJ1-1; unclear D gene. The CDR3 consists of 12 residues. Germline V CDR1 and CDR2: SGHAT, FQNNGV. V lost 6 bases, J lost 1 base, and 6 bases lay in between.